The 20 T cell receptor beta chains below come from one sample, sequenced in a study of cytomegalovirus exposure and HLA in healthy donors. The PCR used 60 Vbeta and 13 Jbeta primers. The table came from immunoSEQ multiplex PCR; TCRdb's copy has only in-frame clones and leaves some out. This sample yields under 55,000 clones, of which 80% are seen a single time; around 8.1% belongs to the top ten. Material for sequencing was PBMCs. These receptors all come from a man aged 25-45 years in good health and CMV-seropositive.

The chain recombines TRBV5-4 with TRBJ2-1; 10 nucleotides agree with TRBD2. CDR1 is SGHNT and CDR2 is YYREEE in the germline V gene (reference sequence). This CDR3 spans 17 amino acids. The ends lost 4 bases at V and 4 bases at J; junction bases unmatched: 11. The CDR3 is CASSPRGPSGGYNEQFF. The CDR3 DNA sequence: TGTGCCAGCAGCCCCCGCGGCCCTAGCGGGGGTTACAATGAGCAGTTCTTC.

This sequence joins TRBV5-1 and TRBJ2-7; D perhaps matches TRBD2 (6 bases). V was shortened by 0 bases and J by 2 bases, with 9 bases between the two germline ends. The CDR3 has 14 amino acids. Germline V gives CDR1 SGHRS, CDR2 YFSETQ. CDR3 region: CASSLGGVAYEQYF. The CDR3 DNA reads as TGCGCCAGCAGCTTGGGCGGGGTGGCCTACGAGCAGTACTTC.

V is TRBV27 and J is TRBJ1-5, with D hard to call. CDR1 is MNHEY and CDR2 is SMNVEV in the germline V gene (reference sequence). V shed 3 bases and J shed 7 bases, with 13 bases lying between them. The CDR3 sequence is 14 residues long. CDR3 protein: CASSLLQDGQPQHF. CDR3 in DNA: TGTGCCAGCAGTTTGTTGCAGGATGGCCAGCCCCAGCATTTT.

This chain uses TRBV9 with TRBJ2-5; D perhaps matches TRBD1 (6 bases). The length of the CDR3 is 15 residues. Per germline, CDR1 SGDLS and CDR2 YYNGEE. Trimming took 3 bases from V and 0 from J, leaving 12 bases between them. Here the CDR3 DNA reads TGTGCCAGCAGCGGGACAGATGAGTACCAAGAGACCCAGTACTTC. Amino acids: CASSGTDEYQETQYF.

This clone was counted a few times. The gene calls are TRBV7-9 and TRBJ1-4, with a weak D call TRBD1 (5 bases). Germline CDR1 SEHNR, CDR2 FQNEAQ (reference sequence). CDR3 length: 15 residues. The V gene lost 5 bases and the J gene lost 3 bases, with 13 bases spanning the gap. Here the CDR3 DNA reads TGTGCCAGCAGCGGACATGGGGAGGCTAATGAAAAACTGTTTTTT. Amino acids: CASSGHGEANEKLFF.

The chain joins TRBV14 to TRBJ1-2; D gene ambiguous. CDR1 SGHDN and CDR2 FVKESK come from the germline V gene. This CDR3 contains 15 residues. Trimming shortened V by 4 bases and J by 6 bases, and 18 bases separated the two germline ends. In nucleotides, the CDR3 is TGTGCCAGCAGCCCCGGAGGGCCCCTCAGGCATGGCTACACCTTC. Its translation: CASSPGGPLRHGYTF.

The chain links TRBV9 to TRBJ2-1, with 8 nucleotides matching TRBD2. J lost 4 bases, V lost 0 bases, and 3 bases had no gene match. The CDR3 covers 15 residues. The germline V gene encodes CDR1 SGDLS and CDR2 YYNGEE. Here the CDR3 DNA reads TGTGCCAGCAGCGTAGGGGTAGCGGGGTACAATGAGCAGTTCTTC. It encodes CASSVGVAGYNEQFF.

The chain combines TRBV5-4 with TRBJ2-7; 13 bases agree with TRBD2. The germline V gene has CDR1 SGHNT and CDR2 YYREEE (reference sequence). Germline trimming cut 4 bases from V and 3 bases from J; bases unmatched to any gene: 1. The CDR3 sequence is 14 residues long. CDR3 sequence: CASSGLAGDYEQYF. CDR3 in DNA: TGTGCCAGCAGCGGACTAGCGGGGGACTACGAGCAGTACTTC. Full variable domain (missing parts from reference TRBV5-4 and TRBJ2-7): ETGVTQSPTHLIKTRGQQVTLRCSSQSGHNTVSWYQQALGQGPQFIFQYYREEENGRGNFPPRFSGLQFPNYSSELNVNALELDDSALYLCASSGLAGDYEQYFGPGTRLTVT.

The V gene is TRBV7-9, the J gene TRBJ2-7; D is perhaps TRBD1 (6 bases). The CDR3 contains 15 residues. The germline V gene encodes CDR1 SEHNR and CDR2 FQNEAQ (reference sequence). Trimming cost V 7 bases and J 0 bases, with 16 bases left between them. As DNA, the CDR3 is TGTGCCAGCATCCACGAACAGGGATACTCCTACGAGCAGTACTTC. Translated, it gives CASIHEQGYSYEQYF.

The rearrangement uses TRBV18 and TRBJ1-2; possibly TRBD1 for D (6 bases). V was cut by 2 bases and J by 0 bases, with 13 bases left in between. The CDR3 covers 16 residues. Germline-derived CDR1 and CDR2 are KGHSH and LQKENI. The CDR3 DNA follows: TGTGCCAGCTCACCATCAGGACAGTTTTCTAACTATGGCTACACCTTC. The encoded protein is CASSPSGQFSNYGYTF.

The chain couples TRBV14 to TRBJ2-5; TRBD1 is a possible D gene (6 bases). Trimming left V 1 base short and J 2 bases short, with 14 bases between. The CDR3 runs 16 residues. Per germline, CDR1 SGHDN and CDR2 FVKESK. In DNA form, the CDR3 reads TGTGCCAGCAGCCAAGGGGGCAGGGGTGTGCAAGAGACCCAGTACTTC. Protein: CASSQGGRGVQETQYF.

The V gene is TRBV9, the J gene TRBJ2-7, with TRBD2 matching over 12 bases. Germline V lookup: CDR1 SGDLS, CDR2 YYNGEE. CDR3 length: 16 residues. The V segment lost 4 bases and the J segment 2 bases; nucleotides outside the gene matches: 7. The CDR3 is CASSPSTSGGTYEQYF. The CDR3, as DNA: TGTGCCAGCAGCCCTTCGACTAGCGGGGGTACCTACGAGCAGTACTTC.

The chain uses TRBV9 and TRBJ1-1; D uncertain. The germline V gene encodes CDR1 SGDLS and CDR2 YYNGEE. V was pared by 4 bases and J by 2 bases, with 12 bases between. This CDR3 region has 14 residues. The CDR3 sequence is CASSRTGLNTEAFF. The CDR3 nucleotides read TGTGCCAGCAGCCGTACGGGGTTAAACACTGAAGCTTTCTTT.

This rearrangement joins TRBV4-1 to TRBJ2-6, with D possibly TRBD1 on 5 matching bases. Trimming left V 1 base short and J 0 bases short, with 10 bases between. Germline CDR1 reads MGHRA; CDR2 reads YSYEKL. The CDR3 runs 17 residues. The CDR3 here is CASSQANRYSGANVLTF. The CDR3 region has the DNA TGCGCCAGCAGCCAAGCCAACAGGTACTCTGGGGCCAACGTCCTGACTTTC.

V gene TRBV7-6 combines with J gene TRBJ1-2; no clear D. V was cut by 5 bases and J by 0 bases, with 16 bases left in between. Looked up from germline, CDR1 is SGHVS and CDR2 is FNYEAQ. This CDR3 has 16 amino acids. The CDR3 reads CASSPGVEGANYGYTF. Written as DNA, the CDR3 is TGTGCCAGCAGCCCCGGGGTGGAGGGAGCTAACTATGGCTACACCTTC.

V gene TRBV30 combines with J gene TRBJ2-1; 8 bases align to TRBD2. The junction had 11 bases not matched to a gene; V was cut back by 2 bases and J by 8 bases. CDR1 is GTSNPN and CDR2 is SVGIG in the germline V gene (reference sequence). This CDR3 is 15 amino acids long. CDR3 nucleotides: TGTGCCTGGAGTACCGGGACTAGTCCCCTCGATGAGCAGTTCTTC. Amino acid sequence: CAWSTGTSPLDEQFF.

Concerning this clone: The junction shows a germline mismatch at one end, possibly a read error. This chain uses TRBV6-1 with TRBJ1-5; a weak D match, TRBD1 (5 bases). This CDR3 is 15 amino acids long. CDR1 is MNHNS and CDR2 is SASEGT in the germline V gene. Here the CDR3 reads CASSEVRGSNQPQNF. As DNA, the CDR3 is TGTGCCAGCAGTGAAGTAAGGGGTAGCAATCAGCCCCAGAATTTT.

The chain carries TRBV5-4 and TRBJ2-1; 10 nucleotides align to TRBD2. The length of the CDR3 is 14 residues. CDR1 is SGHNT, CDR2 YYREEE, per germline (reference sequence). The V segment lost 2 bases and the J segment 7 bases; nucleotides outside the gene matches: 3. The CDR3 DNA follows: TGTGCCAGCAGCTTAAGCGGGGGGGTGAATGAGCAGTTCTTC. Amino acids: CASSLSGGVNEQFF.

This chain links TRBV4-2 with TRBJ1-5, with 8 nucleotides matching TRBD1. The V gene end was trimmed by 0 bases and the J gene end by 7 bases; junction bases not matched to a gene: 8. Germline V gene data show CDR1 as LGHNA and CDR2 as YNFKEQ. This CDR3 has 16 residues. Here the CDR3 DNA reads TGTGCCAGCAGCCAAGAGCCAGGGGGCGGCGGACAGCCCCAGCATTTT. Protein sequence: CASSQEPGGGGQPQHF.

The rearrangement links TRBV29-1 to TRBJ1-1; maybe TRBD1 (5 bases). The CDR3 length is 12 residues. V was cut by 7 bases and J by 6 bases, with 15 bases left in between. Germline V gives CDR1 SQVTM, CDR2 ANQGSEA. The CDR3 is CSGKGYSSEAFF. The CDR3 DNA sequence: TGCAGCGGAAAGGGGTATAGCTCTGAAGCTTTCTTT. Using reference TRBV29-1 and TRBJ1-1 for the parts outside the CDR3, the full variable domain is SAVISQKPSRDICQRGTSLTIQCQVDSQVTMMFWYRQQPGQSLTLIATANQGSEATYESGFVIDKFPISRPNLTFSTLTVSNMSPEDSSIYLCSGKGYSSEAFFGQGTRLTVV.